This T cell receptor beta chain was identified during a study of blood T cell repertoires in COVID-19. Study overall: Samples taken during acute and convalescent COVID-19 were collected in the United States, Italy and Spain. Nucleic acid was either cDNA or gDNA, and it came from T cells, B-cell-depleted T cells, or PBMCs.

The CDR3 is made up of 16 amino acids. V was trimmed by 4 bases and J by 3 bases, leaving 18 bases between them. Germline V lookup: CDR1 SGHRS, CDR2 YFSETQ. Per the study methods: Reference gene primers were amplified, and this amplification served to estimate nucleated cell counts. Only in-frame clones appear in the TCRdb table, and some are missing; sequencing was by immunoSEQ multiplex PCR. V, J and clone size reflect that table, while D and trimming were determined from the DNA. The data contain about 49,000 clones, roughly 90% of them seen just once; the ten biggest clones take up 13%. This sequence joins TRBV5-1 and TRBJ2-3; D unclear. Source material: peripheral blood. The clonotype was recovered from a man of 80 years or more with acute or convalescent COVID-19. The CDR3 here is CASSPAPGWATDTQYF. The CDR3 DNA reads TGCGCCAGCAGCCCAGCTCCAGGTTGGGCAACAGATACGCAGTATTTT.